One sample yielded the 17 T cell receptor beta chains listed below, sequenced in a study of blood T cell repertoires in COVID-19. The table came from immunoSEQ multiplex PCR; TCRdb's copy has only in-frame clones and leaves some out. The table includes approximately 150,000 clones, about 86% detected once. Sample: PBMCs or T cells enriched from blood (not recorded which). These receptors all come from a man in his forties or fifties with acute COVID-19.

The chain combines TRBV29-1 with TRBJ2-1; TRBD1 is a possible D gene (5 bases). In germline, CDR1 is SQVTM, CDR2 ANQGSEA. The CDR3 runs 10 residues. The germline V and J ends were trimmed by 6 bases and 8 bases, with 8 bases remaining between them. This chain's CDR3 is CSVRDDEQFF. CDR3 in DNA: TGCAGCGTCAGGGATGATGAGCAGTTCTTC.

The chain carries TRBV5-1 and TRBJ2-2, with D unresolved. In germline, CDR1 is SGHRS, CDR2 YFSETQ. V lost 4 bases, J lost 0 bases, and 16 bases lay in between. The CDR3 contains 17 residues. In nucleotides, the CDR3 is TGCGCCAGCAGCCCTGAACTGCAGGTATCGAACACCGGGGAGCTGTTTTTT. Protein sequence: CASSPELQVSNTGELFF.

This chain uses TRBV30 with TRBJ1-1, with unresolved D. CDR1 is GTSNPN, CDR2 SVGIG, per germline (reference sequence). Trimming removed 0 bases at V and 4 bases at J, with 9 bases between. The CDR3 is 13 amino acids. CDR3 in amino acids: CAWSVNVFTEAFF. Written as DNA, the CDR3 is TGTGCCTGGAGTGTAAATGTATTCACTGAAGCTTTCTTT.

CDR3 sequence (DNA): TGCGCCAGCAGCTTGGGACAAGCCCCCTCCTACGAGCAGTACTTC. Amino acids: CASSLGQAPSYEQYF. The chain carries TRBV5-1 and TRBJ2-7; D not resolved. This CDR3 has 15 amino acids. Germline assignment: CDR1 SGHRS and CDR2 YFSETQ. V lost 0 bases and J 0 bases, leaving 10 bases between the germline ends.

CDR3 region: CASSRNRGTEAFF. The DNA for the CDR3 is TGTGCCAGCAGCCGGAACAGGGGCACTGAAGCTTTCTTT. This chain links TRBV5-8 with TRBJ1-1, with TRBD1 matching 7 bases. This CDR3 is built from 13 residues. J lost 4 bases, V lost 4 bases, and 4 bases had no gene match. CDR1 SGHTS and CDR2 YDEGEE come from the germline V gene.

The table lists this clone with many counts. The chain combines TRBV11-1 with TRBJ2-1; maybe TRBD2 (6 bases). The V and J ends lost 1 base and 5 bases respectively, with 12 bases between them. This CDR3 region has 15 residues. Germline-derived CDR1 and CDR2 are SGHAT and FQDESV (reference sequence). The CDR3 nucleotides are TGTGCCAGCAGCTTAGGGCCGGGACTGGACAATGAGCAGTTCTTC. As protein: CASSLGPGLDNEQFF.

This chain joins TRBV7-9 and TRBJ2-7; 7 nucleotides line up with TRBD1. CDR3 length equals 14 residues. With 4 bases clipped from V and 0 bases from J, the junction kept 3 bases outside the gene matches. CDR1 SEHNR and CDR2 FQNEAQ come from the germline V gene (reference sequence). The CDR3 protein is CASSSGTDSYEQYF. In nucleotides, the CDR3 is TGTGCCAGCAGCTCCGGGACAGACTCCTACGAGCAGTACTTC.

The chain is built from TRBV14 and TRBJ2-1; 8 nucleotides agree with TRBD2. With 3 bases clipped from V and 0 bases from J, the junction kept 7 bases outside the gene matches. The CDR3 has 17 amino acids. Germline V gives CDR1 SGHDN, CDR2 FVKESK. CDR3 region: CASSHLPGLGSYNEQFF. The CDR3 DNA reads as TGTGCCAGCAGCCATTTACCGGGACTAGGCTCCTACAATGAGCAGTTCTTC.

This chain joins TRBV14 and TRBJ2-2, with 11 bases identical to TRBD1. The CDR3 runs 15 residues. The germline V gene has CDR1 SGHDN and CDR2 FVKESK. Trimming removed 3 bases from V and 6 bases from J; junction bases left unmatched: 3. CDR3 residues: CASSQTDRGPGELFF. As DNA, the CDR3 is TGTGCCAGCAGCCAGACGGACAGGGGGCCCGGGGAGCTGTTTTTT.

The V gene is TRBV5-1, the J gene TRBJ1-3, with no clear D. The CDR3 extends over 16 amino acids. V lost 5 bases to trimming and J lost 0 bases, with 15 bases between them. CDR1 and CDR2 (germline): SGHRS, YFSETQ. CDR3 coding DNA: TGCGCCAGCAGTGAACAGCCCGACCACTCTGGAAACACCATATATTTT. This codes for CASSEQPDHSGNTIYF.

The chain couples TRBV27 to TRBJ2-4; the match to TRBD1 covers 9 bases. Per the germline V gene, CDR1 is MNHEY and CDR2 is SMNVEV (reference sequence). J was trimmed by 6 bases and V by 5 bases; bases with no gene match: 11. The CDR3 covers 16 residues. The chain's CDR3 is CASSAQQGALGNIQYF. The CDR3 DNA reads as TGTGCCAGCAGTGCTCAACAGGGGGCGTTGGGAAACATTCAGTACTTC.

The chain combines TRBV6-5 with TRBJ1-4; 7 bases are shared with TRBD1. V lost 2 bases, J lost 4 bases, and 4 bases stayed unmatched. Looked up from germline, CDR1 is MNHEY and CDR2 is SVGAGI. This CDR3 comprises 15 residues. The DNA of the CDR3 is TGTGCCAGCAGTTACCGGGCAGGGGGTAATGAAAAACTGTTTTTT. Translation: CASSYRAGGNEKLFF.

The sample holds one count of this clone. This chain joins TRBV28 and TRBJ1-1; 12 nucleotides align to TRBD1. Losses at the gene ends were 4 bases for V and 7 bases for J; bases not matched to a gene: 10. Germline V gives CDR1 MDHEN, CDR2 SYDVKM. The CDR3 length is 16 residues. The CDR3 sequence: CASSSSGTGGYVEAFF. In DNA form, the CDR3 reads TGTGCCAGCAGTTCCTCCGGGACAGGGGGCTATGTTGAAGCTTTCTTT.

V usage is TRBV28 and J usage is TRBJ1-2; 9 bases match TRBD1. CDR3 length: 15 amino acids. With 6 bases clipped from V and 3 bases from J, the junction kept 8 bases outside the gene matches. Germline V CDR1 and CDR2: MDHEN, SYDVKM. This CDR3 is CASSTPGQGDYGYTF. As DNA, the CDR3 is TGTGCCAGCAGCACCCCGGGACAGGGTGACTATGGCTACACCTTC.

The chain employs TRBV10-1 and TRBJ2-1; 10 bases fit TRBD2. The CDR3 covers 17 residues. Trimming took 2 bases from V and 4 from J; bases not matched to a gene: 8. Germline V gene sequence: CDR1 WNHNN, CDR2 SYGVQD (reference sequence). The CDR3 protein is CASSEERGGEGYNEQFF. DNA of the CDR3: TGCGCCAGCAGTGAGGAGCGGGGGGGCGAGGGATACAATGAGCAGTTCTTC.

The chain is built from TRBV27 and TRBJ1-5; no clear D gene. Trimming removed 11 bases at V and 3 bases at J, with 11 bases between. CDR3 length equals 12 residues. Germline lookup yields CDR1 MNHEY and CDR2 SMNVEV (reference sequence). The CDR3 sequence is CASGEINQPQHF. The CDR3 DNA follows: TGTGCCTCTGGGGAGATCAATCAGCCCCAGCATTTT.

This clone was seen a few times. This chain uses TRBV19 with TRBJ1-5, with TRBD1 as a possible D gene (5 bases). The V gene's germline CDR1 is LNHDA and CDR2 SQIVND (reference sequence). The germline V and J ends were trimmed by 8 bases and 7 bases, with 15 bases remaining between them. The CDR3 spans 13 residues. In DNA, the CDR3 is TGTGCCAGTCAAGTCAGGGAAGGCCAGCCCCAGCATTTT. Translation: CASQVREGQPQHF.